The text below deals with one T cell receptor (beta chain). The data originate from a study of blood T cell repertoires in COVID-19. About the research overall: T cells, B-cell-depleted T cells, or PBMCs supplied cDNA or gDNA.

Germline V lookup: CDR1 LGHDT, CDR2 YNNKEL (reference sequence). Trimming at V came to 4 bases and at J to 12 bases, leaving 14 bases not matched to a gene. The CDR3 sequence is 14 residues long. The Seattle site enrolled patients during active infection and followed them longitudinally. In the source study's methods: Using reference gene primer amplification, nucleated cell counts were estimated. Generated by immunoSEQ multiplex PCR, the TCRdb table keeps only in-frame clones and is missing some. That table is the source of V, J and clone size, and D and trimming were worked out from the DNA. The sample has around 270,000 clones; roughly 84% are singletons.

The sample taken for sequencing was peripheral blood. The TCR was taken from a person aged 65-85 years with COVID-19, enrolled during active disease. The chain is built from TRBV3-1 (or the pseudogene TRBV3-2) and TRBJ2-7; TRBD2 aligns across 8 bases. Written as DNA, the CDR3 is TGTGCCAGCAGCCGCTCGGGGGGGCGCGCCCCGCCGTACTTC. Translated: CASSRSGGRAPPYF.